These T cell receptor beta chains were read from a single sample in a study of neurological immune-mediated disorders. TCRdb ran MiXCR on the 5' RACE reads and lists one entry per CDR3 protein. Of 45,000 to 50,000 distinct CDR3 sequences listed, approximately 4.5% are singletons. What was sequenced was PBMCs. The receptor source for this set is a woman between 55 and 75 years old with multiple sclerosis. The CDR3 runs from the conserved cysteine through the conserved F or W. Each record gives: clone size, V gene, J gene, D gene, CDR3 protein, CDR3 DNA. D genes are given only for firm matches. The size field is filled for only some rows; it gives once, few, many or a size class.

many	TRBV6-2/TRBV6-3	TRBJ2-1	.	CASTQGWNEQFF	TGTGCCAGCACACAAGGGTGGAATGAGCAGTTCTTC
many	TRBV30	TRBJ1-3	.	CAWSVDSGNTIYF	TGTGCCTGGAGTGTAGATTCTGGAAACACCATATATTTT
many	TRBV20-1	TRBJ2-3	.	CSGKDWLRDTQYF	TGCAGTGGTAAAGACTGGCTAAGAGATACGCAGTATTTT
many	TRBV20-1	TRBJ2-1	TRBD2	CSALLANSYNEQFF	TGCAGTGCTCTACTAGCGAATTCCTACAATGAGCAGTTCTTC
many	TRBV6-2/TRBV6-3	TRBJ1-2	TRBD1	CASTRTGAFVGYTF	TGTGCCAGTACCCGGACAGGAGCCTTTGTAGGCTACACCTTC
many	TRBV7-9	TRBJ2-3	TRBD1	CASARTGTGSSDTQYF	TGTGCCAGCGCACGGACCGGGACAGGGTCCTCAGATACGCAGTATTTT
many	TRBV6-6	TRBJ2-7	.	CASSLPPQHEYREQYF	TGTGCCAGCAGCCTCCCCCCCCAGCACGAGTATCGCGAGCAGTACTTC
many	TRBV20-1	TRBJ2-5	TRBD2	CSARLAGGNQETQYF	TGCAGTGCACGGCTAGCGGGAGGGAATCAAGAGACCCAGTACTTC
many	TRBV5-1	TRBJ1-1	TRBD1	CASSTGQGAEAFF	TGCGCCAGCAGCACGGGACAGGGCGCTGAAGCTTTCTTT
.	TRBV6-6	TRBJ2-4	.	CASSYLTGLGASNIQYF	TGTGCCAGCAGTTACTTAACAGGGTTGGGGGCCTCGAACATTCAGTACTTC
many	TRBV7-2	TRBJ2-5	.	CASRSDSNQETQYF	TGTGCCAGCAGGTCGGACTCGAACCAAGAGACCCAGTACTTC
many	TRBV20-1	TRBJ2-2	TRBD2	CSAKGLAVNTGELFF	TGCAGTGCTAAAGGACTAGCGGTAAACACCGGGGAGCTGTTTTTT
many	TRBV7-2	TRBJ1-5	.	CASSLAGNSNQPQHF	TGTGCCAGCAGCTTAGCGGGGAATAGCAATCAGCCCCAGCATTTT
many	TRBV3-1	TRBJ2-5	.	CASREGGTQYF	TGTGCCAGCCGCGAGGGGGGGACCCAGTACTTC
many	TRBV15	TRBJ2-2	TRBD2	CATSPRLAGTQNTGELFF	TGTGCCACCAGCCCCCGACTAGCGGGGACCCAGAACACCGGGGAGCTGTTTTTT
.	TRBV20-1	TRBJ2-3	.	CSARVDFPQRFTDTQYF	TGCAGTGCTAGAGTGGACTTCCCCCAGCGATTCACAGATACGCAGTATTTT
medium-sized	TRBV5-1	TRBJ2-2	TRBD2	CASRNPLAGPTGELFF	TGCGCCAGCAGGAATCCTCTAGCGGGACCCACCGGGGAGCTGTTTTTT
many	TRBV20-1	TRBJ1-5	.	CSAAGGNSNQPQHF	TGCAGTGCTGCGGGCGGGAATAGCAATCAGCCCCAGCATTTT
many	TRBV20-1	TRBJ2-6	TRBD2	CSAPRGAGANVLTF	TGCAGTGCTCCGCGGGGGGCTGGGGCCAACGTCCTGACTTTC
many	TRBV4-3	TRBJ2-3	.	CASSRYGGSTDTQYF	TGCGCCAGCAGCCGATATGGGGGTAGCACAGATACGCAGTATTTT
many	TRBV28	TRBJ2-2	.	CASSFPEGELFF	TGTGCCAGCAGTTTCCCGGAGGGGGAGCTGTTTTTT
many	TRBV7-2	TRBJ2-4	.	CASSALVAKNIQYF	TGTGCCAGCAGCGCACTCGTAGCCAAAAACATTCAGTACTTC
many	TRBV6-5	TRBJ2-3	.	CASSYGTGTDTQYF	TGTGCCAGCAGTTACGGGACCGGCACAGATACGCAGTATTTT
many	TRBV5-5	TRBJ1-1	.	CASSPEGGNTEAFF	TGTGCCAGCAGCCCGGAGGGGGGGAACACTGAAGCTTTCTTT
many	TRBV4-1	TRBJ2-1	.	CASSPGAPYNEQFF	TGCGCCAGCAGCCCGGGTGCCCCCTACAATGAGCAGTTCTTC
few	TRBV12-3/TRBV12-4	TRBJ2-3	.	CASSFYGGTDTQYF	TGTGCCAGCAGTTTTTATGGGGGCACAGATACGCAGTATTTT
many	TRBV20-1	TRBJ1-1	.	CSARPAAGLRTEAFF	TGCAGTGCTCGCCCGGCGGCGGGCCTGAGGACTGAAGCTTTCTTT
few	TRBV29-1	TRBJ1-1	.	CSAAAGNTEAFF	TGCAGCGCCGCCGCCGGGAACACTGAAGCTTTCTTT
.	TRBV20-1	TRBJ2-7	TRBD2	CSASGGAPYEQYF	TGCAGTGCTAGCGGGGGGGCCCCTTACGAGCAGTACTTC
many	TRBV20-1	TRBJ1-6	.	CSASTGNNSPLHF	TGCAGTGCTAGTACAGGGAATAATTCACCCCTCCACTTT
many	TRBV9	TRBJ2-5	.	CASSVNQETQYF	TGTGCCAGCAGCGTAAACCAAGAGACCCAGTACTTC
many	TRBV5-1	TRBJ1-1	TRBD1	CASSLVTGAPGTEAFF	TGCGCCAGCAGCTTGGTTACAGGGGCGCCGGGCACTGAAGCTTTCTTT
many	TRBV5-1	TRBJ2-1	TRBD1	CASSFGQGDPWGQFF	TGCGCCAGCAGTTTCGGACAGGGCGACCCGTGGGGGCAGTTCTTC
many	TRBV10-1	TRBJ2-1	.	CASSARYNEQFF	TGCGCCAGCAGTGCTAGGTACAATGAGCAGTTCTTC
many	TRBV7-8	TRBJ2-3	.	CASSYASGTDTQYF	TGTGCCAGCAGCTATGCTAGCGGCACAGATACGCAGTATTTT
many	TRBV9	TRBJ1-5	.	CASSPTGTPYQPQHF	TGTGCCAGCAGCCCCACCGGGACACCCTATCAGCCCCAGCATTTT
many	TRBV28	TRBJ2-3	.	CASSGPADTQYF	TGTGCCAGCAGTGGTCCCGCAGATACGCAGTATTTT
many	TRBV5-1	TRBJ2-4	TRBD1	CASSTQGGKNIQYF	TGCGCCAGCAGCACACAGGGGGGCAAAAACATTCAGTACTTC
many	TRBV9	TRBJ2-1	.	CASSDRRGASNEQFF	TGTGCCAGCAGCGACCGCCGGGGGGCCTCCAATGAGCAGTTCTTC
many	TRBV28	TRBJ2-2	.	CASFQGENTGELFF	TGTGCCAGCTTCCAGGGTGAAAACACCGGGGAGCTGTTTTTT
few	TRBV20-1	TRBJ1-1	.	CSARHPGTEAFF	TGCAGTGCTAGACACCCGGGAACTGAAGCTTTCTTT
few	TRBV7-9	TRBJ2-5	.	CASSKSGLPVETQYF	TGTGCCAGCAGCAAGTCGGGACTCCCCGTCGAGACCCAGTACTTC
medium-sized	TRBV20-1	TRBJ1-1	.	CSAKGLRNTEAFF	TGCAGTGCTAAGGGACTGAGGAACACTGAAGCTTTCTTT
many	TRBV7-2	TRBJ1-3	.	CASFFGGAGNTIYF	TGTGCCAGCTTTTTTGGGGGAGCTGGAAACACCATATATTTT
many	TRBV20-1	TRBJ2-4	.	CSAGVTGRNIQYF	TGCAGTGCTGGAGTGACAGGGAGGAACATTCAGTACTTC
many	TRBV24-1	TRBJ1-2	.	CATSVGDYGYTF	TGTGCCACCAGTGTGGGAGACTATGGCTACACCTTC
many	TRBV29-1	TRBJ2-1	.	CSVSEYNEQFF	TGCAGCGTGTCGGAGTACAATGAGCAGTTCTTC
many	TRBV9	TRBJ2-2	TRBD1	CASSVRDRDANTGELFF	TGTGCCAGCAGCGTCCGGGACAGGGATGCAAACACCGGGGAGCTGTTTTTT
many	TRBV5-1	TRBJ2-5	TRBD2	CASQGLAGQETQYF	TGCGCCAGCCAGGGACTAGCGGGCCAAGAGACCCAGTACTTC
many	TRBV7-2	TRBJ2-3	.	CASSINPGRGYF	TGTGCCAGCAGCATCAACCCCGGCCGGGGGTATTTT
few	TRBV5-1	TRBJ2-3	.	CASSLIVGGTDTQYF	TGCGCCAGCAGCTTAATAGTGGGGGGCACAGATACGCAGTATTTT
many	TRBV7-9	TRBJ1-2	.	CASSLQDYGYTF	TGTGCCAGCAGCTTACAGGACTATGGCTACACCTTC
many	TRBV5-5	TRBJ2-4	.	CASSLVPAKNIQYF	TGTGCCAGCAGCTTGGTGCCGGCCAAAAACATTCAGTACTTC
many	TRBV10-3	TRBJ2-2	.	CAISERGFNTGELFF	TGTGCCATCAGTGAGAGGGGATTTAACACCGGGGAGCTGTTTTTT
.	TRBV7-2	TRBJ2-3	.	CASSLKDSTDTQYF	TGTGCCAGCAGCTTGAAGGACAGCACAGATACGCAGTATTTT